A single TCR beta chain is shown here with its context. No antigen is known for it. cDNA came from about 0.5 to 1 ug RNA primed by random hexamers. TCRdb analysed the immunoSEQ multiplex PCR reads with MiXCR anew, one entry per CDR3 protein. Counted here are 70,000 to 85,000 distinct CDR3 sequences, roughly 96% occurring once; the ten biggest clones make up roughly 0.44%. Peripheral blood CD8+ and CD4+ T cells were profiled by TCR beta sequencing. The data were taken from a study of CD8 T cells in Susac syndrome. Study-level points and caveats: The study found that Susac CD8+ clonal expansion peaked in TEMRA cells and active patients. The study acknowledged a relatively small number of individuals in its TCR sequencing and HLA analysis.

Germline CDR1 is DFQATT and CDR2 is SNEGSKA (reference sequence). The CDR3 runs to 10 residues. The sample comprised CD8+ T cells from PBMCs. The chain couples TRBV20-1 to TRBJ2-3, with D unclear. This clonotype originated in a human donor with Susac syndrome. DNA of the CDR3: TGCATGTTTGGCACAGATACGCAGTATTTT. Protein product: CMFGTDTQYF.